Below, 2 T cell receptor beta chains from the same sample are listed, as sequenced in a study of blood T cell repertoires in COVID-19. Libraries were prepared by immunoSEQ multiplex PCR; TCRdb keeps only in-frame clonotypes and omits some of them. The sample lists about 520,000 clones; roughly 88% were seen once. The sample taken for sequencing was peripheral blood. These receptors were taken from a human donor in a cohort sampled during active COVID-19.

The chain is built from TRBV30 and TRBJ1-6; D is possibly TRBD1 (5 bases). V lost 3 bases and J 9 bases, leaving 21 bases between the germline ends. Germline assignment: CDR1 GTSNPN and CDR2 SVGIG (reference sequence). This CDR3 has 16 residues. CDR3 in DNA: TGTGCCTGGAGGGGGGGAGCCGGGACGGGGGGTTCACCCCTCCACTTT. Amino acids: CAWRGGAGTGGSPLHF.

The chain uses TRBV27 and TRBJ1-1; D unresolved. Germline V gene sequence: CDR1 MNHEY, CDR2 SMNVEV (reference sequence). This CDR3 has 13 residues. V lost 7 bases and J 0 bases, leaving 9 bases between the germline ends. The CDR3 loop reads CASKREVNTEAFF. CDR3 nucleotide sequence: TGTGCCAGCAAGAGAGAAGTGAACACTGAAGCTTTCTTT.